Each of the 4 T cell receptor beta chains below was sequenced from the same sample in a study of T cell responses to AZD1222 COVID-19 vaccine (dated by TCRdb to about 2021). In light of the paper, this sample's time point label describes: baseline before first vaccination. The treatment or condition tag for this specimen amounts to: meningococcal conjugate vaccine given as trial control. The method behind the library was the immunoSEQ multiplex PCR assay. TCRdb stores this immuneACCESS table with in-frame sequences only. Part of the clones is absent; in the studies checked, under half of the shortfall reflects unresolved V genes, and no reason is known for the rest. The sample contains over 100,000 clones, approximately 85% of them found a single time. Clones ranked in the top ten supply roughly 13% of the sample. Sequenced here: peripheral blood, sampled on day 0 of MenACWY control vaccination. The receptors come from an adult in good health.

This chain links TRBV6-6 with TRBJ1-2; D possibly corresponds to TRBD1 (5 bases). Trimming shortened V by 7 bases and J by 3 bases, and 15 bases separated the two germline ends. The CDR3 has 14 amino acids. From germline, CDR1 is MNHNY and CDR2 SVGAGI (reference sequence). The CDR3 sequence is CASTRVGEDYGYTF. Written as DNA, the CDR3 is TGTGCCAGCACCCGTGTAGGGGAGGACTATGGCTACACCTTC.

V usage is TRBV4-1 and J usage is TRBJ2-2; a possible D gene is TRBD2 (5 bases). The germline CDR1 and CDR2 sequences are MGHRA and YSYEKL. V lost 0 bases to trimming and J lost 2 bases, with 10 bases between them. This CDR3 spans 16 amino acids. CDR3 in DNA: TGCGCCAGCAGCCAAGAGGGGAGTCTAAACACCGGGGAGCTGTTTTTT. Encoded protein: CASSQEGSLNTGELFF.

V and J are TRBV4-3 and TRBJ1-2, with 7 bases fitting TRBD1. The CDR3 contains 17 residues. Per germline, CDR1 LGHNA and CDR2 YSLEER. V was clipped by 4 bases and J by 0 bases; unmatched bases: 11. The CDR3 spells CASSPQGTGRANYGYTF. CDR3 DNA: TGCGCCAGCAGCCCACAGGGGACTGGGAGAGCTAACTATGGCTACACCTTC.

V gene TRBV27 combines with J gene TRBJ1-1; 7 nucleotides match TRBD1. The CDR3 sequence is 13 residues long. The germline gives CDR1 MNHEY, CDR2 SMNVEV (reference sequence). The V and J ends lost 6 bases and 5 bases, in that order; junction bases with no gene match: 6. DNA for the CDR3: TGTGCCAGCAGCCTAGGGGGCCGGACTGAAGCTTTCTTT. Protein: CASSLGGRTEAFF.